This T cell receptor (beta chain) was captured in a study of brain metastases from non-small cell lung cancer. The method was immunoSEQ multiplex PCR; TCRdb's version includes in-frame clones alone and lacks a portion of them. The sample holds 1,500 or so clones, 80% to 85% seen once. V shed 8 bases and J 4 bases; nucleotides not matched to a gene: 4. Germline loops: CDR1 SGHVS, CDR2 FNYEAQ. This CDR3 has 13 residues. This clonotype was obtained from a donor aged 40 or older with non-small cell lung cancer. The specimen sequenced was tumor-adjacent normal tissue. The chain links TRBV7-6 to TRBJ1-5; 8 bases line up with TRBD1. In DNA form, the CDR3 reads TGTGCCAGCGGACAGGGACCAAATCAGCCCCAGCATTTT. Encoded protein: CASGQGPNQPQHF.